These 6 T cell receptor beta chains originate from one sample sequenced in a study of T-cell memory formation after mild COVID-19. TCRdb independently ran MiXCR on the 5' RACE reads; one entry per CDR3 protein. The sample has over 70,000 distinct CDR3 sequences; roughly 16% are singletons. The sample consisted of PBMCs or a T cell subset sorted from them (not recorded which). These receptor sequences come from a man between 18 and 29 years old who had mild COVID-19 (a few samples of this study predate the infection). Cell type and time point are not known.

This clonotype was found once. The DNA for the CDR3 is TGTGCCAGCATCGACAGGGAGGGTGGCTACACCTTC. Protein: CASIDREGGYTF. This chain uses TRBV7-2 with TRBJ1-2; 7 bases are a match to TRBD1. The CDR3 runs to 12 residues. Trimming cost V 7 bases and J 7 bases; bases outside gene matches: 6. The germline CDR1 and CDR2 sequences are SGHTA and FQGNSA.

The rearrangement joins TRBV7-3 to TRBJ1-2; D may be TRBD1 (5 bases). Germline CDR1 SGHTA, CDR2 FQGTGA. Trimming cost V 1 base and J 4 bases, with 10 bases left between them. This CDR3 is 14 amino acids long. The CDR3 reads CASSLIGGGYGYTF. CDR3 DNA: TGTGCCAGCAGCTTAATTGGGGGGGGCTATGGCTACACCTTC.

In this sample, this clonotype turned up a few times. The V gene is TRBV7-9, the J gene TRBJ2-7, with a tentative D call TRBD1 (5 bases). Germline CDR1 and CDR2: SEHNR and FQNEAQ (reference sequence). CDR3 size: 13 residues. The V gene lost 5 bases and the J gene lost 4 bases, with 12 bases spanning the gap. The chain's CDR3 is CASSPIRQYEQYV. CDR3 nucleotides: TGTGCCAGCAGCCCAATCAGACAGTACGAGCAGTACGTC.

The rearrangement uses TRBV18 and TRBJ2-7, with 9 bases fitting TRBD1. The V segment lost 6 bases and the J segment 2 bases; nucleotides outside the gene matches: 5. Germline V gene lookup returns CDR1 KGHSH and CDR2 LQKENI. This CDR3 region has 14 residues. The CDR3 loop is CASSGDRAAYEQYV. CDR3 nucleotide sequence: TGTGCCAGCTCTGGGGACAGGGCGGCCTACGAGCAGTACGTC.

This clonotype was counted only a few times. V is TRBV28 and J is TRBJ2-3, with 10 bases identical to TRBD2. The germline V gene encodes CDR1 MDHEN and CDR2 SYDVKM. This CDR3 has 15 residues. V shed 8 bases and J 0 bases; nucleotides not matched to a gene: 5. In DNA form, the CDR3 reads TGTGCCAGCTCCGGGACTAGCGTCAGCACAGATACGCAGTATTTT. As protein: CASSGTSVSTDTQYF. The full variable domain, rest sourced from reference TRBV28 and TRBJ2-3, is DVKVTQSSRYLVKRTGEKVFLECVQDMDHENMFWYRQDPGLGLRLIYFSYDVKMKEKGDIPEGYSVSREKKERFSLILESASTNQTSMYLCASSGTSVSTDTQYFGPGTRLTVL.

This chain links TRBV3-1 with TRBJ2-7; a possible D gene is TRBD1 (6 bases). The length of the CDR3 is 13 residues. Germline CDR1 LGHDT, CDR2 YNNKEL (reference sequence). Trimming cost V 4 bases and J 5 bases, with 12 bases left between them. For the CDR3, the DNA is TGTGCCAGCAGCCCTAGGGACATCCACGAGCAGTACTTC. This encodes CASSPRDIHEQYF.